One sample yielded the 15 T cell receptor beta chains listed below, sequenced in a study of blood T cell repertoires in COVID-19. Libraries were prepared by immunoSEQ multiplex PCR; TCRdb keeps only in-frame clonotypes and omits some of them. The sample has a few hundred thousand clones; nearly 90% are singletons. The sample taken for sequencing was PBMCs or T cells enriched from blood (not recorded which). These receptors were collected from a man aged 30 to 45 who had been exposed to COVID-19.

This clone came up a few times. The chain links TRBV2 to TRBJ2-7; 10 nucleotides align to TRBD1. V shed 8 bases and J 3 bases; nucleotides not matched to a gene: 4. In germline, CDR1 is SNHLY, CDR2 FYNNEI. The length of the CDR3 is 13 residues. The CDR3 nucleotides read TGTGCCAGCCGACAGGGGGCAATCTACGAGCAGTACTTC. It specifies CASRQGAIYEQYF.

V and J are TRBV9 and TRBJ1-4, with no clear D. CDR1 and CDR2 (germline): SGDLS, YYNGEE. V lost 3 bases and J lost 8, with 14 bases in between. The CDR3 runs 14 residues. CDR3 DNA sequence: TGTGCCAGCAGCGCCCAGGCCGGGAGAGAAAAACTGTTTTTT. Residues: CASSAQAGREKLFF.

The CDR3 region is CASTPDRGPDTQYF. DNA of the CDR3: TGTGCCAGCACCCCTGACAGGGGACCGGATACGCAGTATTTT. The V and J genes are TRBV2 and TRBJ2-3; 8 nucleotides agree with TRBD1. This CDR3 has 14 amino acids. CDR1 and CDR2 (germline): SNHLY, FYNNEI. The V and J ends lost 7 bases and 6 bases, in that order; junction bases with no gene match: 9. Combining the CDR3 with reference TRBV2 and TRBJ2-3 gives the whole variable domain EPEVTQTPSHQVTQMGQEVILRCVPISNHLYFYWYRQILGQKVEFLVSFYNNEISEKSEIFDDQFSVERPDGSNFTLKIRSTKLEDSAMYFCASTPDRGPDTQYFGPGTRLTVL.

This chain joins TRBV6-1 and TRBJ1-6; unclear D gene. V lost 2 bases and J 7 bases, leaving 6 bases between the germline ends. The germline gives CDR1 MNHNS, CDR2 SASEGT. There are 13 residues in the CDR3. The CDR3 DNA is TGTGCCAGCAGTGAAAGTCGGAATTCACCCCTCCACTTT. Translated: CASSESRNSPLHF.

This clone is a singleton in its sample. The V call is TRBV5-6, the J call TRBJ1-2, with TRBD1 matching 9 bases. V was pared by 1 base and J by 8 bases, with 6 bases of the junction left unmatched. The CDR3 spans 14 residues. CDR1 is SGHDT, CDR2 YYEEEE, per germline. CDR3 in amino acids: CASSLIGQGMGYTF. The CDR3 bases are TGTGCCAGCAGCTTGATTGGACAGGGGATGGGCTACACCTTC.

CDR3 coding DNA: TGTGCCAGCAGCTTACAGGTTGAGCCTTTCAATGAGCAGTTCTTC. Protein sequence: CASSLQVEPFNEQFF. The J gene is TRBJ2-1, the V gene TRBV7-9, with D unclear. This CDR3 comprises 15 residues. Looked up from germline, CDR1 is SEHNR and CDR2 is FQNEAQ (reference sequence). The germline V and J ends were trimmed by 2 bases and 6 bases, with 14 bases remaining between them.

The chain has TRBV3-1 (or the pseudogene TRBV3-2) and TRBJ2-1; D is possibly TRBD2 (5 bases). The CDR3 runs 15 residues. The germline gives CDR1 LGHDT, CDR2 YNNKEL (reference sequence). Trimming took off 5 bases at V and 6 bases at J, with 17 bases between the two ends. The CDR3, as DNA: TGTGCCAGCAGCTCCTCGGACTTTCTGGGCAATGAGCAGTTCTTC. Its protein is CASSSSDFLGNEQFF.

V is TRBV7-8 and J is TRBJ1-5; D not certain. From germline, CDR1 is SGHVS and CDR2 FQNEAQ. This CDR3 is built from 12 residues. The V end was cut by 1 base, the J end by 6 bases, with 4 bases between. CDR3 nucleotide sequence: TGTGCCAGCAGCTTAGTTCTTCAGCCCCAGCATTTT. Translated: CASSLVLQPQHF.

The J gene is TRBJ1-2, the V gene TRBV30; 7 bases fit TRBD1. The CDR3 extends over 13 amino acids. The germline CDR1 and CDR2 sequences are GTSNPN and SVGIG (reference sequence). V shed 3 bases, J shed 7 bases, and the junction held 8 bases outside the gene matches. DNA for the CDR3: TGTGCCTGGAGCATACAGGGGAGCGGTGGCTACACCTTC. It encodes CAWSIQGSGGYTF.

There are a few counts of this clone. This chain links TRBV11-2 with TRBJ2-1; D might be TRBD1 (8 bases). Per the germline V gene, CDR1 is SGHAT and CDR2 is FQNNGV. The V and J ends lost 5 bases and 4 bases respectively, with 18 bases between them. CDR3 size: 16 residues. CDR3: CASSRFTGGGYNEQFF. The CDR3 DNA reads as TGTGCCAGCAGCCGATTTACAGGGGGGGGATACAATGAGCAGTTCTTC.

The J gene is TRBJ1-1, the V gene TRBV7-9, with D tentatively TRBD1 (5 bases). Germline-derived CDR1 and CDR2 are SEHNR and FQNEAQ (reference sequence). The length of the CDR3 is 12 residues. V was cut by 1 base and J by 10 bases, with 10 bases left in between. The CDR3, as DNA: TGTGCCAGCAGCTTAGATAGGCAGGGAGCTTTCTTT. Translation: CASSLDRQGAFF.

The chain combines TRBV19 with TRBJ1-2, with D possibly matching TRBD1 (5 bases). CDR1 LNHDA and CDR2 SQIVND come from the germline V gene (reference sequence). The V end lost 0 bases, the J end lost 2 bases, and 16 bases lay between the germline ends. The CDR3 contains 17 residues. CDR3: CASSIDPPLAGNYGYTF. The CDR3 DNA follows: TGTGCCAGTAGTATAGACCCTCCTCTGGCAGGGAACTATGGCTACACCTTC.

V gene TRBV5-5 combines with J gene TRBJ2-1; 10 bases agree with TRBD2. Unmatched junction bases numbered 8, after V lost 0 bases and J lost 8 bases. The CDR3 spans 16 residues. Per germline, CDR1 SGHKS and CDR2 YYEKEE (reference sequence). The CDR3 DNA reads TGTGCCAGCAGCTTGGAGGCTAGCGGGGGATACGATGAGCAGTTCTTC. The encoded protein is CASSLEASGGYDEQFF.

The gene calls are TRBV13 and TRBJ1-2, with TRBD1 matching 8 bases. The CDR3 sequence is 17 residues long. V shed 5 bases and J 6 bases; nucleotides not matched to a gene: 17. CDR1 is PRHDT and CDR2 is FYEKMQ in the germline V gene (reference sequence). The CDR3 region has the DNA TGTGCCAGCAGCCCTCCCCCGGTCGGACAGGGAGTTGATGGCTACACCTTC. It is translated as CASSPPPVGQGVDGYTF.

This clone was recorded once. V usage is TRBV9 and J usage is TRBJ2-5; D remains unclear. V lost 3 bases to trimming and J lost 5 bases, with 14 bases between them. The germline V gene has CDR1 SGDLS and CDR2 YYNGEE. This CDR3 spans 14 amino acids. The CDR3: CASSALPIGETQYF. Written as DNA, the CDR3 is TGTGCCAGCAGCGCCCTACCGATCGGGGAGACCCAGTACTTC.